Shown below are 27 T cell receptor beta chains from a single sample sequenced in a study of blood T cell repertoires in COVID-19. The table came from immunoSEQ multiplex PCR; TCRdb's copy has only in-frame clones and leaves some out. The sample includes hundreds of thousands of clones, over 80% seen only once; the top ten take about 1.9%. The sample was PBMCs or T cells enriched from blood (not recorded which). Receptor source: a woman aged 18-35 years who had recovered from COVID-19.

This chain links TRBV9 with TRBJ2-6, with D hard to call. Looked up from germline, CDR1 is SGDLS and CDR2 is YYNGEE. V lost 4 bases and J lost 4, with 9 bases in between. This CDR3 has 14 amino acids. CDR3 nucleotides: TGTGCCAGCAGCCCCATGTCAGGGGCCAACGTCCTGACTTTC. It encodes CASSPMSGANVLTF. The variable domain in full, with the rest retrieved from reference TRBV9 and TRBJ2-6, is DSGVTQTPKHLITATGQRVTLRCSPRSGDLSVYWYQQSLDQGLQFLIQYYNGEERAKGNILERFSAQQFPDLHSELNLSSLELGDSALYFCASSPMSGANVLTFGAGSRLTVL.

The V and J genes are TRBV28 and TRBJ1-1; D gene unclear. V gave up 6 bases and J gave up 0 bases, with 8 bases separating them. Germline V gives CDR1 MDHEN, CDR2 SYDVKM. The CDR3 has 13 amino acids. CDR3 region: CASSTDLNTEAFF. The CDR3 DNA reads as TGTGCCAGCAGCACAGACCTGAACACTGAAGCTTTCTTT. Based on the CDR3 plus reference TRBV28 and TRBJ1-1, the full variable domain is DVKVTQSSRYLVKRTGEKVFLECVQDMDHENMFWYRQDPGLGLRLIYFSYDVKMKEKGDIPEGYSVSREKKERFSLILESASTNQTSMYLCASSTDLNTEAFFGQGTRLTVV.

Here the CDR3 DNA reads TGTGCCACCCAGGACAGGTCGAACACTGAAGCTTTCTTT. Encoded protein: CATQDRSNTEAFF. The rearrangement joins TRBV2 to TRBJ1-1; 7 bases are shared with TRBD1. This CDR3 comprises 13 residues. The V gene end was trimmed by 10 bases and the J gene end by 1 base; junction bases not matched to a gene: 6. Germline values: CDR1 SNHLY, CDR2 FYNNEI. Using reference TRBV2 and TRBJ1-1 for the parts outside the CDR3, the full variable domain is EPEVTQTPSHQVTQMGQEVILRCVPISNHLYFYWYRQILGQKVEFLVSFYNNEISEKSEIFDDQFSVERPDGSNFTLKIRSTKLEDSAMYFCATQDRSNTEAFFGQGTRLTVV.

This clone was found once. The chain employs TRBV6-5 and TRBJ2-5, with D unclear. V was clipped by 6 bases and J by 2 bases, with 4 bases between them. Germline assignment: CDR1 MNHEY and CDR2 SVGAGI. This CDR3 has 11 amino acids. In DNA form, the CDR3 reads TGTGCCAGCAGGGAGCAAGAGACCCAGTACTTC. This codes for CASREQETQYF.

The gene calls are TRBV4-2 and TRBJ2-4, with TRBD2 identical over 10 bases. From germline, CDR1 is LGHNA and CDR2 YNFKEQ. J was trimmed by 7 bases and V by 0 bases; bases with no gene match: 6. The CDR3 runs to 16 residues. This CDR3 reads CASSQDQSSGSNIQYF. The DNA of the CDR3 is TGTGCCAGCAGCCAAGATCAGTCTAGCGGGAGCAACATTCAGTACTTC.

The chain joins TRBV2 to TRBJ2-1; 8 nucleotides line up with TRBD2. CDR1 is SNHLY and CDR2 is FYNNEI in the germline V gene. CDR3 length equals 15 residues. V trimming: 4 bases; J trimming: 4 bases; junction bases outside the gene matches: 6. The CDR3 is CASSVEAGAYNEQFF. CDR3 DNA: TGTGCCAGCAGTGTTGAAGCGGGAGCGTACAATGAGCAGTTCTTC.

The genes are TRBV6-1 and TRBJ2-2; 9 bases are shared with TRBD2. J lost 7 bases, V lost 1 base, and 10 bases had no gene match. This CDR3 region has 17 residues. Germline CDR1 MNHNS, CDR2 SASEGT. CDR3 in amino acids: CASSEDVSGSNIGELFF. CDR3 sequence (DNA): TGTGCCAGCAGTGAAGATGTTAGCGGGAGCAATATCGGGGAGCTGTTTTTT.

The V gene is TRBV7-9, the J gene TRBJ1-2; possible D gene TRBD1, 6 bases. This CDR3 comprises 13 residues. V was trimmed by 2 bases and J by 4 bases, leaving 8 bases between them. From germline, CDR1 is SEHNR and CDR2 FQNEAQ (reference sequence). The CDR3: CASSLSGVYGYTF. The CDR3 nucleotides read TGTGCCAGCAGCTTATCAGGGGTCTATGGCTACACCTTC.

J is TRBJ2-7 and V is TRBV3-1 (or the pseudogene TRBV3-2); D uncertain. This CDR3 has 12 amino acids. Germline CDR1 is LGHDT and CDR2 is YNNKEL (reference sequence). V was cut by 0 bases and J by 10 bases, with 10 bases left in between. Here the CDR3 DNA reads TGTGCCAGCAGCCAAGACCCACGAGATCAGTACTTC. This translates into CASSQDPRDQYF.

V is TRBV19 and J is TRBJ1-5; the D is unclear. V was cut by 5 bases and J by 5 bases, with 7 bases left in between. Looked up from germline, CDR1 is LNHDA and CDR2 is SQIVND (reference sequence). The CDR3 is 12 amino acids. CDR3 region: CASSEFYQPQHF. CDR3 DNA sequence: TGTGCCAGTAGTGAGTTTTATCAGCCCCAGCATTTT.

This chain connects TRBV5-1 to TRBJ2-2; tentative D call: TRBD2 (5 bases). The CDR3 length is 15 residues. Germline V CDR1 and CDR2: SGHRS, YFSETQ. V was trimmed by 5 bases and J by 0 bases, leaving 11 bases between them. CDR3 in DNA: TGCGCCAGCAGGGGGAGCGGCCCGAACACCGGGGAGCTGTTTTTT. Its translation: CASRGSGPNTGELFF.

The chain carries TRBV27 and TRBJ1-5, with a tentative D call TRBD1 (5 bases). Germline CDR1 reads MNHEY; CDR2 reads SMNVEV (reference sequence). The CDR3 totals 13 residues. Trimming shortened V by 5 bases and J by 5 bases, and 10 bases separated the two germline ends. The CDR3 region is CASSGRVHQPQHF. The DNA of the CDR3 is TGTGCCAGCAGTGGCAGGGTCCATCAGCCCCAGCATTTT.

This sequence joins TRBV4-1 and TRBJ2-7; a possible D gene is TRBD2 (6 bases). This CDR3 has 15 amino acids. V lost 4 bases and J lost 2, with 15 bases in between. Per germline, CDR1 MGHRA and CDR2 YSYEKL. The CDR3 spells CASSPRGLEAYEQYF. As DNA, the CDR3 is TGCGCCAGCAGCCCAAGGGGACTGGAGGCCTACGAGCAGTACTTC.

The DNA for the CDR3 is TGTGCCAGCAGCGCCCAGGGACAGGGGATCGATGAGCAGTTCTTC. Its protein is CASSAQGQGIDEQFF. The chain employs TRBV11-3 and TRBJ2-1; TRBD1 aligns across 10 bases. V dropped 5 bases and J dropped 8; count of bases not matched to a gene: 9. CDR1 and CDR2 (germline): SGHNT, YENEEA. The CDR3 runs to 15 residues.

The chain combines TRBV3-1 (or the pseudogene TRBV3-2) with TRBJ1-2; 10 bases are shared with TRBD1. The V gene's germline CDR1 is LGHDT and CDR2 YNNKEL (reference sequence). The V gene end was trimmed by 3 bases and the J gene end by 5 bases; junction bases not matched to a gene: 9. This CDR3 is built from 16 residues. The CDR3: CASSHTPGTGVYGYTF. DNA of the CDR3: TGTGCCAGCAGCCATACCCCCGGGACAGGGGTGTATGGCTACACCTTC.

The chain couples TRBV6-5 to TRBJ1-2; tentatively, D is TRBD1 (6 bases). Germline loops: CDR1 MNHEY, CDR2 SVGAGI. Trimming removed 5 bases from V and 2 bases from J, with 12 bases in between. CDR3 length equals 14 residues. For the CDR3, the DNA is TGTGCCAGCAGTAGGACAGCGGCGAACTATGGCTACACCTTC. It codes for CASSRTAANYGYTF.

The chain recombines TRBV7-9 with TRBJ1-1; D is unclear. Germline-derived CDR1 and CDR2 are SEHNR and FQNEAQ (reference sequence). The V and J ends lost 1 base and 4 bases respectively, with 19 bases between them. The CDR3 runs to 17 residues. The CDR3 bases are TGTGCCAGCAGCTTAGGCCAGCCAGGAGGTACGGCCACTGAAGCTTTCTTT. Protein product: CASSLGQPGGTATEAFF.

This clone has only one observation. The chain recombines TRBV12-3 or TRBV12-4 with TRBJ2-7, with 7 bases that match TRBD1. There are 13 residues in the CDR3. V was pared by 8 bases and J by 5 bases, with 9 bases of the junction left unmatched. The CDR3 DNA is TGTGCCAGCTCCCCGGGACAGTTGGACGAGCAGTACTTC. Its translation is CASSPGQLDEQYF.

This chain links TRBV7-9 with TRBJ2-1, with D possibly TRBD2 on 6 matching bases. Trimming took off 11 bases at V and 8 bases at J, with 19 bases between the two ends. Germline V gene lookup returns CDR1 SEHNR and CDR2 FQNEAQ (reference sequence). The CDR3 is 13 amino acids. CDR3 sequence: CAVRDGSGDEQFF. CDR3 DNA sequence: TGTGCCGTACGGGACGGGAGCGGCGATGAGCAGTTCTTC.

This clone appeared a single time. The chain recombines TRBV11-3 with TRBJ2-7; the D gene is possibly TRBD1 (5 bases). Deletions cut 2 bases from V and 2 bases from J, with 10 bases between. Germline CDR1 SGHNT, CDR2 YENEEA. CDR3 size: 14 residues. The CDR3, as DNA: TGTGCCAGCAGCTTATCCAGGGCCACCTACGAGCAGTACTTC. Encoded protein: CASSLSRATYEQYF.

The chain links TRBV18 to TRBJ1-1, with TRBD1 identical over 9 bases. Losses at the gene ends were 3 bases for V and 1 base for J; bases not matched to a gene: 12. CDR3 length: 18 residues. Per germline, CDR1 KGHSH and CDR2 LQKENI. The chain's CDR3 is CASSPPTGTGKGNTEAFF. CDR3 in DNA: TGTGCCAGCTCACCTCCTACCGGGACAGGGAAGGGGAACACTGAAGCTTTCTTT.

The genes are TRBV18 and TRBJ1-1; TRBD1 matches 12 bases. The CDR3 is 15 amino acids. V was clipped by 5 bases and J by 5 bases; unmatched bases: 6. Germline CDR1 is KGHSH and CDR2 is LQKENI. For the CDR3, the DNA is TGTGCCAGCTCAATAGGGACAGGGGGCTTGACTGAAGCTTTCTTT. This translates into CASSIGTGGLTEAFF. The full variable domain, completed using reference TRBV18 and TRBJ1-1, is NAGVMQNPRHLVRRRGQEARLRCSPMKGHSHVYWYRQLPEEGLKFMVYLQKENIIDESGMPKERFSAEFPKEGPSILRIQQVVRGDSAAYFCASSIGTGGLTEAFFGQGTRLTVV.

The chain is built from TRBV9 and TRBJ1-3, with TRBD1 as a possible D gene (5 bases). The CDR3 is made up of 16 amino acids. Germline V gene sequence: CDR1 SGDLS, CDR2 YYNGEE. The V gene lost 0 bases and the J gene lost 4 bases, with 14 bases spanning the gap. The CDR3 nucleotides are TGTGCCAGCAGCGTAGACCCCGGGACTGTGGGAAACACCATATATTTT. The encoded protein is CASSVDPGTVGNTIYF.

V and J are TRBV27 and TRBJ2-7; 7 nucleotides match TRBD2. Germline V lookup: CDR1 MNHEY, CDR2 SMNVEV (reference sequence). The CDR3 spans 16 residues. Trimming cost V 3 bases and J 2 bases; bases outside gene matches: 10. CDR3 nucleotide sequence: TGTGCCAGCAGTTTTCATTTGGTAGCGGGTCCCTACGAGCAGTACTTC. This codes for CASSFHLVAGPYEQYF.

V usage is TRBV7-2 and J usage is TRBJ2-5, with D possibly being TRBD1 (6 bases). The germline gives CDR1 SGHTA, CDR2 FQGNSA. Trimming left V 5 bases short and J 5 bases short, with 18 bases between. The CDR3 totals 15 residues. The CDR3 nucleotides read TGTGCCAGCAGCCCCCGGGACACGGTGGACGAGACCCAGTACTTC. This sequence encodes CASSPRDTVDETQYF. Variable domain in full (rest from reference TRBV7-2 and TRBJ2-5): GAGVSQSPSNKVTEKGKDVELRCDPISGHTALYWYRQSLGQGLEFLIYFQGNSAPDKSGLPSDRFSAERTGGSVSTLTIQRTQQEDSAVYLCASSPRDTVDETQYFGPGTRLLVL.

The CDR3 is CASSLTGSQRGNEQFF. The CDR3 DNA reads TGCGCCAGCAGCTTGACCGGGTCCCAACGAGGCAATGAGCAGTTCTTC. The chain uses TRBV5-1 and TRBJ2-1; D remains ambiguous. The V gene lost 1 base and the J gene lost 6 bases, with 17 bases spanning the gap. The CDR3 runs 16 residues. The germline V gene has CDR1 SGHRS and CDR2 YFSETQ.

The chain employs TRBV19 and TRBJ2-7; D not resolved. The V gene's germline CDR1 is LNHDA and CDR2 SQIVND (reference sequence). Trimming removed 4 bases from V and 0 bases from J, with 7 bases in between. This CDR3 has 13 residues. The CDR3 nucleotides are TGTGCCAGTAGTAAGGCAGGCTCCTACGAGCAGTACTTC. It translates to CASSKAGSYEQYF.